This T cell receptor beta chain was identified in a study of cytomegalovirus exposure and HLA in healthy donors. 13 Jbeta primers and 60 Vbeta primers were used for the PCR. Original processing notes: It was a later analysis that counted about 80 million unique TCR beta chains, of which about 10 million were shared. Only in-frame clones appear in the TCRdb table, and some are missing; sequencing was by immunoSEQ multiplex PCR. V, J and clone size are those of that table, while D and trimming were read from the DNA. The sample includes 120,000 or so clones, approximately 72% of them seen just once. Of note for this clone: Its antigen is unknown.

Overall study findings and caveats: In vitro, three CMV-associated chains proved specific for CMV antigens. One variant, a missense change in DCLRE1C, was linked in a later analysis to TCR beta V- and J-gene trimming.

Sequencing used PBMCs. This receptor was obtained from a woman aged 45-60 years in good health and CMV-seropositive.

Here the CDR3 DNA reads TGTGCCAGCAGCTTGGGACAGGGAAACACCATATATTTT. Encoded protein: CASSLGQGNTIYF. The chain couples TRBV7-9 to TRBJ1-3, with TRBD1 identical over 7 bases. The V gene end was trimmed by 3 bases and the J gene end by 4 bases; junction bases not matched to a gene: 0. CDR1 and CDR2 (germline): SEHNR, FQNEAQ (reference sequence). The CDR3 length is 13 residues.